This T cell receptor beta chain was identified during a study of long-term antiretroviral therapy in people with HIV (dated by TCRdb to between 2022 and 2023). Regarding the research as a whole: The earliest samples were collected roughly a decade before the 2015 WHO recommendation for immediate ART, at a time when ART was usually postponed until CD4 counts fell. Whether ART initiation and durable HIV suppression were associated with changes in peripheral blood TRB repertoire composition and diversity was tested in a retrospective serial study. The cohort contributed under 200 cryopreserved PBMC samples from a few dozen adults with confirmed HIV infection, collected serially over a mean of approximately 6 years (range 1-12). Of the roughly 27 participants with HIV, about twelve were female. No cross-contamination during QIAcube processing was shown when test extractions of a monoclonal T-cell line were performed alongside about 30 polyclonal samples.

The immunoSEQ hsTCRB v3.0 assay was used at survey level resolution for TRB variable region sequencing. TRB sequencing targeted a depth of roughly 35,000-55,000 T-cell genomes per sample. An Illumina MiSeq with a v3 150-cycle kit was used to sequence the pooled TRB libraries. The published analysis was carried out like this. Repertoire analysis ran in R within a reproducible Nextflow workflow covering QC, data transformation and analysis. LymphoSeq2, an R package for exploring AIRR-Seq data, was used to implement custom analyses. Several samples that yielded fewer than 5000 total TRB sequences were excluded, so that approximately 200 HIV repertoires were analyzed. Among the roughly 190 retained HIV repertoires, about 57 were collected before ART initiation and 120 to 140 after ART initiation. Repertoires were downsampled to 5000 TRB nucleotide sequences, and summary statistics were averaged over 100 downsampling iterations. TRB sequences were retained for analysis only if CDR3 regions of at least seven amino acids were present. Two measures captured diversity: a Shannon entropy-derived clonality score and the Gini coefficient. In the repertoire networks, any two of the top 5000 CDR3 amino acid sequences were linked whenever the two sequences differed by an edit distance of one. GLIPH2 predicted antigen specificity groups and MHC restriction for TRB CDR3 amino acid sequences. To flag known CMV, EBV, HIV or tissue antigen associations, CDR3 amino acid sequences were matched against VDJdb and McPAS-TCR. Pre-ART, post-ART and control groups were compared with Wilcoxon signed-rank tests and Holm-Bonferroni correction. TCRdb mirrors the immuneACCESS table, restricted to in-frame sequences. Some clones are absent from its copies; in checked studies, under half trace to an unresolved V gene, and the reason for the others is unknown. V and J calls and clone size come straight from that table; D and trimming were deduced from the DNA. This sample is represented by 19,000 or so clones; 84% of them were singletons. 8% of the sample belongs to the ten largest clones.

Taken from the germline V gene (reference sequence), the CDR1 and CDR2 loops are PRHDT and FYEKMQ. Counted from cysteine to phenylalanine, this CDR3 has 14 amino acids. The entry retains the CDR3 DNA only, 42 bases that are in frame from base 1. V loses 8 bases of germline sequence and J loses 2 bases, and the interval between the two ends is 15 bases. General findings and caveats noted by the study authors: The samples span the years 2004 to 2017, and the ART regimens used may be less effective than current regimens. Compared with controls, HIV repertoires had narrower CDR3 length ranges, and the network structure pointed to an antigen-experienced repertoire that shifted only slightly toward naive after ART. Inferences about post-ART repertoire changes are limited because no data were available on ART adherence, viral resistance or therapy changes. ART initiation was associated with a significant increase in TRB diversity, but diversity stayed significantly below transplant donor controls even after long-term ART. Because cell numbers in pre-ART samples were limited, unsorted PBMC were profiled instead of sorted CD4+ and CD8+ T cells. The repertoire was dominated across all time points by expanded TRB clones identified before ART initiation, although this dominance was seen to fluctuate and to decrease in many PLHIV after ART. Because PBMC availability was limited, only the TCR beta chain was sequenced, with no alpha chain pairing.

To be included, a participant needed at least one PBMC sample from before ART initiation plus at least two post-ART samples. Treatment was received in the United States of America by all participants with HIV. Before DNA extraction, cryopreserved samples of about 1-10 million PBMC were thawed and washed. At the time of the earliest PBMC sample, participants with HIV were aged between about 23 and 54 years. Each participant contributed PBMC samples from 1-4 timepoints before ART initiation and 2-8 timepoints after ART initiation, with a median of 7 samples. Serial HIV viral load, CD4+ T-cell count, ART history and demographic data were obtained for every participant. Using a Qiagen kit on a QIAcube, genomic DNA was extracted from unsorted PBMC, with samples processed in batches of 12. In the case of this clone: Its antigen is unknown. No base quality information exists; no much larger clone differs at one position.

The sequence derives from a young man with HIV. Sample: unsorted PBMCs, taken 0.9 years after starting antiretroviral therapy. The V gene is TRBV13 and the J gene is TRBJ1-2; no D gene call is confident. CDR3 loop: CASWELTLNYGYTF. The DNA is TGTGCCAGCTGGGAGTTAACACTCAACTATGGCTACACCTTC.